This T cell receptor (beta chain) was captured by sequencing in a study of blood T cell repertoires in COVID-19. Study as a whole: Whether acute or convalescent, the COVID-19 samples came from the United States, Italy and Spain. PBMCs, B-cell-depleted T cells, or T cells were the source of the cDNA or gDNA that made up the material.

Participants were aged about 18 to 100 years from roughly 25 US areas. Self-reported history from a screening survey and questionnaire set each donor's cohort. Sequencing was performed with immunoSEQ multiplex PCR; in TCRdb, only in-frame clones are kept and a portion is missing. The table lists some 160,000 clones, 84% of them singletons. The CDR3 extends over 13 amino acids. Germline assignment: CDR1 SGHTA and CDR2 FQGNSA. V lost 1 base, J lost 5 bases, and 8 bases lay in between. The chain has TRBV7-2 and TRBJ1-1, with D unclear. Sample: PBMCs or T cells enriched from blood (not recorded which). This receptor was identified in a woman in her forties or fifties who had recovered from COVID-19. In DNA, the CDR3 is TGTGCCAGCAGCTTAGAAGGAGGTACTGAAGCTTTCTTT. Amino acids: CASSLEGGTEAFF.